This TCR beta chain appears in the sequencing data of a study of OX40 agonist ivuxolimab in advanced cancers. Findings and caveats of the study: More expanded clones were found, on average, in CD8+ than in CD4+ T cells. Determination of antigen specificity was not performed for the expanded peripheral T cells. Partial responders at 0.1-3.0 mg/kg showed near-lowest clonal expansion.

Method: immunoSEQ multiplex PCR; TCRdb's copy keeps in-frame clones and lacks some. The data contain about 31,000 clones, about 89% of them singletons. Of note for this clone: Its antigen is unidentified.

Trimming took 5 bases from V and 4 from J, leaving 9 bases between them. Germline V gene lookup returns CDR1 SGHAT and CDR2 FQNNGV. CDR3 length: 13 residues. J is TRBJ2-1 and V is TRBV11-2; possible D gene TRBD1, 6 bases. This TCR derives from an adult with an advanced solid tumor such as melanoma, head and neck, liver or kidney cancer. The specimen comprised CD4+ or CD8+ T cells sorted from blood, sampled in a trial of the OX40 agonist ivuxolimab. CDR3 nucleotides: TGTGCCAGCAGCCCGGGGACATACAATGAGCAGTTCTTC. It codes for CASSPGTYNEQFF.